Included here is one T cell receptor (beta chain) sequence, with context. This sample is drawn from a study of blood T cell repertoires in COVID-19. Clones were read by immunoSEQ multiplex PCR, and TCRdb kept only the in-frame ones, dropping some. The sample includes some 110,000 clones, 70% to 90% of them seen just once. This CDR3 has 14 amino acids. The V gene end was trimmed by 4 bases and the J gene end by 3 bases; junction bases not matched to a gene: 5. Looked up from germline, CDR1 is SGHRS and CDR2 is YFSETQ. This clonotype was obtained from a man aged 35 to 55 with acute or convalescent COVID-19. The specimen sequenced was peripheral blood. This rearrangement joins TRBV5-1 to TRBJ1-1, with 8 bases that match TRBD1. As DNA, the CDR3 is TGCGCCAGCAGCGTCACAGGGGGATACACTGAAGCTTTCTTT. It encodes CASSVTGGYTEAFF. The full variable domain, with the rest looked up from reference TRBV5-1 and TRBJ1-1, is KAGVTQTPRYLIKTRGQQVTLSCSPISGHRSVSWYQQTPGQGLQFLFEYFSETQRNKGNFPGRFSGRQFSNSRSEMNVSTLELGDSALYLCASSVTGGYTEAFFGQGTRLTVV.